These T cell receptor beta chains were read from a single sample in a study of CD8+CD57+ T cells in acquired aplastic anemia. TCRdb re-called the reads with MiXCR, one entry per CDR3 protein. The table includes a few hundred thousand distinct CDR3 sequences, roughly 57% detected once. Sequences were obtained from sorted CD4+, CD8+, or CD8+CD57+ T cells (not recorded which) from PBMCs. These receptors all come from a human donor in good health. CDR3s include the opening cysteine and the closing phenylalanine or tryptophan. Each record gives: V gene, clone size, J gene, D gene, CDR3 DNA, CDR3 protein. The D gene is left open where the match is weak. Some rows have no size entry. The others give once, few or many, or a class for an expanded clone.

v_gene: TRBV2; abundance: .; j_gene: TRBJ1-5; d_gene: .; CDR3nt: TGTGCCAGCAGTTGGGGGGCAGGCAATCAGCCCCAGCATTTT; CDR3aa: CASSWGAGNQPQHF
v_gene: TRBV19; abundance: many; j_gene: TRBJ2-5; d_gene: TRBD1; CDR3nt: TGTGCCAGTAGTATGGACAGGCCTGACGAGGCCCAGTACTTC; CDR3aa: CASSMDRPDEAQYF
v_gene: TRBV19; abundance: .; j_gene: TRBJ2-5; d_gene: TRBD2; CDR3nt: TGTGCCAGTAGTATAGGGTGGCGGGGGAACCGGAACCAAGAGACCCAGTACTTC; CDR3aa: CASSIGWRGNRNQETQYF
v_gene: TRBV2; abundance: .; j_gene: TRBJ2-5; d_gene: .; CDR3nt: TGTGCCAGCAGTGAAGTGGGGGCAGAGACCCAGTACTTC; CDR3aa: CASSEVGAETQYF
v_gene: TRBV7-2; abundance: .; j_gene: TRBJ2-7; d_gene: .; CDR3nt: TGTGCCAGCAGCTTAGGCATGGGCCCACTCTACGAGCAGTACTTC; CDR3aa: CASSLGMGPLYEQYF
v_gene: TRBV19; abundance: many; j_gene: TRBJ2-3; d_gene: .; CDR3nt: TGTGCCAGTAGTATAGATTTCCGGGACCAACCCACAGATACGCAGTATTTT; CDR3aa: CASSIDFRDQPTDTQYF
v_gene: TRBV20-1; abundance: .; j_gene: TRBJ2-1; d_gene: TRBD2; CDR3nt: TGCAGTGCTTTAGCGGGAGGGCCATCGAATGAGCAGTTCTTC; CDR3aa: CSALAGGPSNEQFF
v_gene: TRBV12-3/TRBV12-4; abundance: many; j_gene: TRBJ1-1; d_gene: .; CDR3nt: TGTGCCAGCGAGGGCGTTTCAGCTGAAGCTTTCTTT; CDR3aa: CASEGVSAEAFF
v_gene: TRBV7-2; abundance: few; j_gene: TRBJ1-3; d_gene: .; CDR3nt: TGTGCCAGCATTCCGAGGGGGTCTGGAAACACCATATATTTT; CDR3aa: CASIPRGSGNTIYF
v_gene: TRBV5-4; abundance: .; j_gene: TRBJ2-5; d_gene: TRBD1; CDR3nt: TGTGCCAGCAGTAAACAGGGGTTCCAAGAGACCCAGTACTTC; CDR3aa: CASSKQGFQETQYF
v_gene: TRBV24-1; abundance: .; j_gene: TRBJ2-7; d_gene: TRBD1; CDR3nt: TGTGCCACCAGTGGTGCGACCGGGACAGGGGGCTCCTACGAGCAGTACTTC; CDR3aa: CATSGATGTGGSYEQYF
v_gene: TRBV2; abundance: .; j_gene: TRBJ1-6; d_gene: .; CDR3nt: TGTGCCAGCATTGTACAGGGAATCAATTCACCCCTCCACTTT; CDR3aa: CASIVQGINSPLHF
v_gene: TRBV20-1; abundance: .; j_gene: TRBJ2-7; d_gene: .; CDR3nt: TGCAGTGCTAGAGATATTGGGATAGAGCACGAGCAGTACTTC; CDR3aa: CSARDIGIEHEQYF
v_gene: TRBV5-1; abundance: .; j_gene: TRBJ2-1; d_gene: .; CDR3nt: TGCGCCAGCAGCTTCCAATGGAATGAGCAGTTCTTC; CDR3aa: CASSFQWNEQFF
v_gene: TRBV6-1; abundance: many; j_gene: TRBJ1-1; d_gene: TRBD1; CDR3nt: TGTGCCAGCACCGGACAGGGGGCAAACACTGAAGCTTTCTTT; CDR3aa: CASTGQGANTEAFF
v_gene: TRBV12-3/TRBV12-4; abundance: .; j_gene: TRBJ2-7; d_gene: TRBD2; CDR3nt: TGTGCCAGCAGTACCCGGACTAGCCCCGAGCAGTACTTC; CDR3aa: CASSTRTSPEQYF
v_gene: TRBV6-1; abundance: .; j_gene: TRBJ2-7; d_gene: TRBD1; CDR3nt: TGTGCCAGCAGAGGACAGGGGATCGAGCAGTACTTC; CDR3aa: CASRGQGIEQYF
v_gene: TRBV20-1; abundance: .; j_gene: TRBJ1-6; d_gene: .; CDR3nt: TGCAGTGCTAGAGATCTCGGGACCTCCTATAATTCACCCCTCCACTTT; CDR3aa: CSARDLGTSYNSPLHF
v_gene: TRBV29-1; abundance: .; j_gene: TRBJ2-7; d_gene: TRBD1; CDR3nt: TGCAGCGTTGAAGGTGGAGAGACAGGGGGCAGTTACGAGCAGTACTTC; CDR3aa: CSVEGGETGGSYEQYF
v_gene: TRBV2; abundance: .; j_gene: TRBJ1-1; d_gene: .; CDR3nt: TGTGCCAGCAGTGACAGTATACCTAGGAGTGAAGCTTTCTTT; CDR3aa: CASSDSIPRSEAFF
v_gene: TRBV29-1; abundance: once; j_gene: TRBJ2-7; d_gene: .; CDR3nt: TGCAGCGCAGACGGCTACGAGCAGTACTTC; CDR3aa: CSADGYEQYF
v_gene: TRBV7-3; abundance: .; j_gene: TRBJ2-3; d_gene: TRBD2; CDR3nt: TGTGCCAGCAGCTTAGGACCGGGACTAGCGGGGATCACAGATACGCAGTATTTT; CDR3aa: CASSLGPGLAGITDTQYF
v_gene: TRBV5-1; abundance: .; j_gene: TRBJ1-1; d_gene: .; CDR3nt: TGCGCCAGCAGCGAGGCGGGAAAGATGAACACTGAAGCTTTCTTT; CDR3aa: CASSEAGKMNTEAFF
v_gene: TRBV7-2; abundance: .; j_gene: TRBJ1-6; d_gene: .; CDR3nt: TGTGCCAGCAGCTTAGCAGGGGTGGGGCATTCACCCCTCCACTTT; CDR3aa: CASSLAGVGHSPLHF
v_gene: TRBV5-4; abundance: many; j_gene: TRBJ1-1; d_gene: TRBD1; CDR3nt: TGTGCCAGCAGCTACCCTACAGGGGAGAACACTGAAGCTTTCTTT; CDR3aa: CASSYPTGENTEAFF
v_gene: TRBV12-3/TRBV12-4; abundance: .; j_gene: TRBJ2-7; d_gene: TRBD1; CDR3nt: TGTGCCAGCAGCCCGGGGACAGGGGGAGAGCAGTACTTC; CDR3aa: CASSPGTGGEQYF
v_gene: TRBV15; abundance: .; j_gene: TRBJ1-1; d_gene: TRBD1; CDR3nt: TGTGCCACCAGCAGATCCAGGGGGCGAGGGGGGCGAACTGAAGCTTTCTTT; CDR3aa: CATSRSRGRGGRTEAFF
v_gene: TRBV29-1; abundance: .; j_gene: TRBJ2-7; d_gene: .; CDR3nt: TGCAGCAGCCGGGACAACTACGAGCAGTACTTC; CDR3aa: CSSRDNYEQYF
v_gene: TRBV7-9; abundance: .; j_gene: TRBJ2-1; d_gene: .; CDR3nt: TGTGCCAGCAGCTTGGAGAACAGGGTATTGGGGCCCTACAATGAGCAGTTCTTC; CDR3aa: CASSLENRVLGPYNEQFF
v_gene: TRBV29-1; abundance: .; j_gene: TRBJ2-5; d_gene: .; CDR3nt: TGCAGCGTTGAAGAAAGGGCAGTAGGGGAGACCCAGTACTTC; CDR3aa: CSVEERAVGETQYF
v_gene: TRBV7-2; abundance: .; j_gene: TRBJ2-1; d_gene: .; CDR3nt: TGTGCCAGCAGCATCATGGGGAATGAGCAGTTCTTC; CDR3aa: CASSIMGNEQFF
v_gene: TRBV11-3; abundance: many; j_gene: TRBJ2-7; d_gene: .; CDR3nt: TGTGCCAGCAGCTCCCGGGACGGTACCTACGAGCAGTACTTC; CDR3aa: CASSSRDGTYEQYF
v_gene: TRBV19; abundance: .; j_gene: TRBJ1-3; d_gene: .; CDR3nt: TGTGCCAGTAGTATAGGCCCAGGGACTTCTGGAAACACCATATATTTT; CDR3aa: CASSIGPGTSGNTIYF
v_gene: TRBV7-3; abundance: .; j_gene: TRBJ2-7; d_gene: TRBD1; CDR3nt: TGTGCCAGCAGAAACAGGGGCACCTCCTACGAGCAGTACTTC; CDR3aa: CASRNRGTSYEQYF
v_gene: TRBV5-6; abundance: .; j_gene: TRBJ2-7; d_gene: TRBD2; CDR3nt: TGTGCCAGCAGCCCGGGACTAGCGGGAACCACCTACGAGCAGTACTTC; CDR3aa: CASSPGLAGTTYEQYF
v_gene: TRBV25-1; abundance: .; j_gene: TRBJ1-2; d_gene: .; CDR3nt: TGTGCCAGCAGCTTAGCAGGGAGTGGCTCCTATGGCTACACCTTC; CDR3aa: CASSLAGSGSYGYTF
v_gene: TRBV20-1; abundance: .; j_gene: TRBJ2-1; d_gene: TRBD2; CDR3nt: TGCAGTGCTACGGTAGCGGGAGGTTGGTCCTACAATGAGCAGTTCTTC; CDR3aa: CSATVAGGWSYNEQFF
v_gene: TRBV25-1; abundance: .; j_gene: TRBJ1-2; d_gene: TRBD1; CDR3nt: TGTGCCAGCATGATAGACAGGGCAGCATCCTATGGCTACACCTTC; CDR3aa: CASMIDRAASYGYTF
v_gene: TRBV4-3; abundance: many; j_gene: TRBJ2-2; d_gene: .; CDR3nt: TGCGCCAGCAGCCAAGAAAGGCTGTGGAACACCGGGGAGCTGTTTTTT; CDR3aa: CASSQERLWNTGELFF
v_gene: TRBV7-8; abundance: .; j_gene: TRBJ2-5; d_gene: TRBD2; CDR3nt: TGTGCCAGCAGCTCACCGACTAGCGGGAGATTCGGTCAGACCCAGTACTTC; CDR3aa: CASSSPTSGRFGQTQYF
v_gene: TRBV7-3; abundance: .; j_gene: TRBJ1-4; d_gene: TRBD1; CDR3nt: TGTGCCAGCAGCTTTACTGGGACAGGGGGTGAAAAACTGTTTTTT; CDR3aa: CASSFTGTGGEKLFF
v_gene: TRBV7-8; abundance: .; j_gene: TRBJ2-7; d_gene: .; CDR3nt: TGTGCCAGCAGCTTAGCAAATGGACACCTAGTCTCCTTCGAGCAGTACTTC; CDR3aa: CASSLANGHLVSFEQYF
v_gene: TRBV7-3; abundance: .; j_gene: TRBJ1-6; d_gene: .; CDR3nt: TGTGCCAGCAGCCCAGACCTAACACGGGGTTCACCCCTCCACTTT; CDR3aa: CASSPDLTRGSPLHF